This record covers a single T cell receptor (beta chain). The data derive from a study of blood T cell repertoires in COVID-19. Across the study: Spain, Italy and the United States supplied samples that represented acute and convalescent COVID-19.

With V trimmed by 2 bases and J by 4 bases, 9 bases remained unmatched. The CDR3 contains 18 residues. CDR1 and CDR2 (germline): MDHEN, SYDVKM. As processed by the authors: From reference gene primer amplification, estimates of nucleated cell counts were derived. Assay: immunoSEQ multiplex PCR; the TCRdb copy retains only in-frame clones and omits some. V, J and clone size were drawn from that table, and D and trimming were deduced from the DNA. Counted here are approximately 110,000 clones, about 82% occurring once; the ten biggest clones make up about 5.4%. The chain uses TRBV28 and TRBJ2-1; 12 bases fit TRBD2. The receptor was isolated from a human donor in a cohort sampled during active COVID-19. Sequencing input: peripheral blood. The CDR3 reads CASSLGLAGGPGYNEQFF. DNA of the CDR3: TGTGCCAGCAGTTTAGGTCTAGCGGGAGGGCCTGGGTACAATGAGCAGTTCTTC.